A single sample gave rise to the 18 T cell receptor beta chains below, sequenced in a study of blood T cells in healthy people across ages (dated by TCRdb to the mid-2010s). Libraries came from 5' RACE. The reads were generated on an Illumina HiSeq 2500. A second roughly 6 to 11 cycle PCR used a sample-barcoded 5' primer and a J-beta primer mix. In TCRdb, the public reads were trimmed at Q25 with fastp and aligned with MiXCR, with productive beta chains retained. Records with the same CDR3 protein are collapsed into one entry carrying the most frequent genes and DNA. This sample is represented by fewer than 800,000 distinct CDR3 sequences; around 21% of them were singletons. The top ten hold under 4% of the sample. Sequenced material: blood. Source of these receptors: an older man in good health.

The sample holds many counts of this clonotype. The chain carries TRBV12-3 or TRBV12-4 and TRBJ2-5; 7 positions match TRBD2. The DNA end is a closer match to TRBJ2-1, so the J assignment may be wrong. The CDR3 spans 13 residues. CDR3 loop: CASSAGTIFEQFF. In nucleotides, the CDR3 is TGTGCCAGCAGCGCCGGGACTATTTTTGAGCAGTTCTTC.

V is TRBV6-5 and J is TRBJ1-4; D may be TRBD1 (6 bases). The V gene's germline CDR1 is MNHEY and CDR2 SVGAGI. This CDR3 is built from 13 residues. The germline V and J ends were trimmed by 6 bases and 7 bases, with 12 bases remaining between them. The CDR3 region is CASSGQKGEKLFF. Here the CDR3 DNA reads TGTGCCAGCAGCGGACAGAAAGGTGAAAAACTGTTTTTT.

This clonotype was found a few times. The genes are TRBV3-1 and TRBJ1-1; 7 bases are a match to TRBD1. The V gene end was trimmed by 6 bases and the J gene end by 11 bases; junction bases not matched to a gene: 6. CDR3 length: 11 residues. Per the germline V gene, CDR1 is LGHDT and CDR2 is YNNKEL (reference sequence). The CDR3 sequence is CASSRQGAAFF. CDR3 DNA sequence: TGTGCCAGCAGTCGACAGGGTGCGGCTTTCTTT.

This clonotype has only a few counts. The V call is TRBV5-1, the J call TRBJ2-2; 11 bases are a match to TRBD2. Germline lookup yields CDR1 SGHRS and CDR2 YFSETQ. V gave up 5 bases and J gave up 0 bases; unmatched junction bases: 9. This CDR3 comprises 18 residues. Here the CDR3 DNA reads TGCGCCAGCAGTTGGGTAGCGGGAGGGACCGCGAACACCGGGGAGCTGTTTTTT. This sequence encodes CASSWVAGGTANTGELFF. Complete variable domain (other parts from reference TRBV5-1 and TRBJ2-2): KAGVTQTPRYLIKTRGQQVTLSCSPISGHRSVSWYQQTPGQGLQFLFEYFSETQRNKGNFPGRFSGRQFSNSRSEMNVSTLELGDSALYLCASSWVAGGTANTGELFFGEGSRLTVL.

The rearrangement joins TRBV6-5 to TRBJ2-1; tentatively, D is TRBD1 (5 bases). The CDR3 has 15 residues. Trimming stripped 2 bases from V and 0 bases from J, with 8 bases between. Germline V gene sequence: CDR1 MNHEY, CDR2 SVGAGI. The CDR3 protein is CASSYGANSYNEQFF. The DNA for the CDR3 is TGTGCCAGCAGTTACGGGGCTAACTCCTACAATGAGCAGTTCTTC.

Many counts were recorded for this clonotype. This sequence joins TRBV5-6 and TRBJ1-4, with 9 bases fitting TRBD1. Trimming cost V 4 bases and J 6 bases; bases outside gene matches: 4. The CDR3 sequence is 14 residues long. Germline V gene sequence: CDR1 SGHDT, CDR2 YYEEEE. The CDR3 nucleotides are TGTGCCAGCAGCCTTTGGGACAGGGATGAAAAACTGTTTTTT. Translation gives CASSLWDRDEKLFF.

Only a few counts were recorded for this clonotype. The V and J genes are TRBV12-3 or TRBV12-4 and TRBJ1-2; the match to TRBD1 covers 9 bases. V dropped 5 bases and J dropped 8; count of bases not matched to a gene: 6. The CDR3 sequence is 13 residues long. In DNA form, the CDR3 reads TGTGCCAGCAGTCAGACAGGGGGGAGGGGCTACACCTTC. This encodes CASSQTGGRGYTF.

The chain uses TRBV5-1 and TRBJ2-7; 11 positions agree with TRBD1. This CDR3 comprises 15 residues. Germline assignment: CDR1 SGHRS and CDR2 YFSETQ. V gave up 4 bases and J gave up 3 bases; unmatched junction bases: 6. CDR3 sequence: CASSPRTGGIYEQYF. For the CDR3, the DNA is TGCGCCAGCAGCCCACGGACAGGGGGCATCTACGAGCAGTACTTC.

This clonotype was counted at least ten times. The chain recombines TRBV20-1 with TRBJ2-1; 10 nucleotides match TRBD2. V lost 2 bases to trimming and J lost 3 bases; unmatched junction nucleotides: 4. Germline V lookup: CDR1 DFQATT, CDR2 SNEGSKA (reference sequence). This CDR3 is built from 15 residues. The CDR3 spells CSARLSSGSYNEQFF. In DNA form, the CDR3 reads TGCAGTGCTAGACTCTCTAGCGGGAGCTACAATGAGCAGTTCTTC.

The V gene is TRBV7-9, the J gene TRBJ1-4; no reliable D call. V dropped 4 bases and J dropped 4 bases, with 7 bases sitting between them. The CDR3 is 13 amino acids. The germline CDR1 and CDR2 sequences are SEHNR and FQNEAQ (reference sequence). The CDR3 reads CASSSHLNEKLFF. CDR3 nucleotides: TGTGCCAGCAGCTCCCATCTTAATGAAAAACTGTTTTTT.

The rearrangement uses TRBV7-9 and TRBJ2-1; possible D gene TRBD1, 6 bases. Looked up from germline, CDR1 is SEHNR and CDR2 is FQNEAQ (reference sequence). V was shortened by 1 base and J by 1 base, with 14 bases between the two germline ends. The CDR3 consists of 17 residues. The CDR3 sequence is CASSLDRARRSYNEQFF. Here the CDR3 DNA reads TGTGCCAGCAGCTTAGACAGGGCACGAAGATCCTACAATGAGCAGTTCTTC.

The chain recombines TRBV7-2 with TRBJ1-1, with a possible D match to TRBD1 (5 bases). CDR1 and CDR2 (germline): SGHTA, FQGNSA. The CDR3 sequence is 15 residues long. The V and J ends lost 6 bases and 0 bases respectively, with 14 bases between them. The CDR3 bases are TGTGCCAGCAGACTGGCGGCGGGGCTGAACACTGAAGCTTTCTTT. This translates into CASRLAAGLNTEAFF.

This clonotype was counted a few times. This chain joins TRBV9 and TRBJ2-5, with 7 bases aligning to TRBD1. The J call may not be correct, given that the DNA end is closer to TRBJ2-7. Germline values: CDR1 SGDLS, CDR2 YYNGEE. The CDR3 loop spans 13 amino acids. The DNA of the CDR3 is TGTGCCAGCAGCGTAGGGGACAGCTACGAGCAGTACTTC. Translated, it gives CASSVGDSYEQYF.

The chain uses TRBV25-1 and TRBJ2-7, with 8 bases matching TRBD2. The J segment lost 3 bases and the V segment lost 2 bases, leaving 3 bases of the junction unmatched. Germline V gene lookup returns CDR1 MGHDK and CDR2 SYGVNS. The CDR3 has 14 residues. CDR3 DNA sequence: TGTGCCAGCAGTGAAAGCGGGAGCCGCTACGAGCAGTACTTC. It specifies CASSESGSRYEQYF.

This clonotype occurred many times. The CDR3 reads CASSTRSGRSSYNEQFF. CDR3 sequence (DNA): TGTGCCAGCAGTACCCGATCGGGGCGGAGCTCCTACAATGAGCAGTTCTTC. The V gene is TRBV6-2 or TRBV6-3, the J gene TRBJ2-1; D is possibly TRBD1 or TRBD2 (5 bases each). V lost 5 bases, J lost 0 bases, and 17 bases lay in between. Germline-derived CDR1 and CDR2 are MNHEY and SVGEGT. The CDR3 runs to 17 residues.

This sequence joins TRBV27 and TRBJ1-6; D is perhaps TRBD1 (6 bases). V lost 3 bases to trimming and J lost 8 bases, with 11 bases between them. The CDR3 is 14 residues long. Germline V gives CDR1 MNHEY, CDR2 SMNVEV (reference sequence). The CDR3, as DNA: TGTGCCAGCAGTTTGGGGGCGGGTCATTCACCCCTCCACTTT. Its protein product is CASSLGAGHSPLHF.

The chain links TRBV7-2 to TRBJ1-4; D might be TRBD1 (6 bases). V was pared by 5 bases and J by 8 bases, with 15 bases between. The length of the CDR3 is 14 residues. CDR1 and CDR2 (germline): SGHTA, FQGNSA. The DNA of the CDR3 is TGTGCCAGCAGCGGGGTGGGGGGGCACGAAAAACTGTTTTTT. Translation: CASSGVGGHEKLFF. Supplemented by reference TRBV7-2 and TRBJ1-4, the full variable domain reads GAGVSQSPSNKVTEKGKDVELRCDPISGHTALYWYRQSLGQGLEFLIYFQGNSAPDKSGLPSDRFSAERTGGSVSTLTIQRTQQEDSAVYLCASSGVGGHEKLFFGSGTQLSVL.

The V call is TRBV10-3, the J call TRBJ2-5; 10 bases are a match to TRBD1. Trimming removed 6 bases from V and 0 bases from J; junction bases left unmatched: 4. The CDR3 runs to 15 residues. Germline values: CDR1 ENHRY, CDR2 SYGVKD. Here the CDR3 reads CAISRDRGNQETQYF. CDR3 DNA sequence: TGTGCCATCAGCCGGGACAGGGGCAACCAAGAGACCCAGTACTTC.